These 31 T cell receptor beta chains came from one sample sequenced in a study of shared clonotypes between healthy human individuals. TCRdb keeps only in-frame clones here, not all; method: immunoSEQ multiplex PCR. The sample shows some 900,000 clones, approximately 80% of them seen only once. The source material was memory CD4+ T cells sorted from blood. Subset defined: CD45RA-negative fraction. These receptors all come from a man younger than 35 in good health.

V and J are TRBV7-9 and TRBJ2-1; D is undetermined. Trimming cost V 5 bases and J 7 bases, with 21 bases left between them. CDR1 and CDR2 (germline): SEHNR, FQNEAQ (reference sequence). CDR3 size: 16 residues. CDR3 coding DNA: TGTGCCAGCAGCCTTCCGTCCCCTCTAGACCTGAATGAGCAGTTCTTC. This sequence encodes CASSLPSPLDLNEQFF.

The V gene is TRBV7-9, the J gene TRBJ2-1; a possible D gene is TRBD2 (5 bases). This CDR3 is 15 amino acids long. The V end was cut by 7 bases, the J end by 7 bases, with 20 bases between. Germline V gene lookup returns CDR1 SEHNR and CDR2 FQNEAQ (reference sequence). CDR3 DNA: TGTGCCAGCACCCCCGTAGCGAGCCGAGGTAATGAGCAGTTCTTC. This encodes CASTPVASRGNEQFF.

V gene TRBV13 combines with J gene TRBJ2-5; possibly TRBD2 for D (6 bases). The CDR3 has 13 amino acids. Germline V gene sequence: CDR1 PRHDT, CDR2 FYEKMQ (reference sequence). With 3 bases removed from V and 4 bases from J, the gap between germline ends came to 9 bases. The CDR3 here is CASSFVRGETQYF. The CDR3 DNA reads TGTGCCAGCAGCTTCGTGCGGGGAGAGACCCAGTACTTC.

V usage is TRBV7-3 and J usage is TRBJ2-1; D may be TRBD1 or TRBD2 (5 bases each). Per the germline V gene, CDR1 is SGHTA and CDR2 is FQGTGA. The CDR3 is made up of 16 amino acids. With 5 bases removed from V and 8 bases from J, the gap between germline ends came to 22 bases. CDR3 sequence reads: CASSLSAGAQWYEQFF. CDR3 in DNA: TGTGCCAGCAGCCTCTCGGCCGGGGCGCAATGGTATGAGCAGTTCTTC.

Only a few counts were recorded for this clone. The chain links TRBV5-1 to TRBJ2-2; D not resolved. The V end was cut by 2 bases, the J end by 0 bases, with 8 bases between. Looked up from germline, CDR1 is SGHRS and CDR2 is YFSETQ. This CDR3 comprises 15 residues. CDR3 in amino acids: CASSFRLPNTGELFF. CDR3 nucleotide sequence: TGCGCCAGCAGCTTTAGACTCCCGAACACCGGGGAGCTGTTTTTT. The full variable domain, with the rest looked up from reference TRBV5-1 and TRBJ2-2, is KAGVTQTPRYLIKTRGQQVTLSCSPISGHRSVSWYQQTPGQGLQFLFEYFSETQRNKGNFPGRFSGRQFSNSRSEMNVSTLELGDSALYLCASSFRLPNTGELFFGEGSRLTVL.

This clone was counted only a few times. In nucleotides, the CDR3 is TGTGCCAGCAGCTTAGGAGACAGCCCTGAAGCTTTCTTT. Protein: CASSLGDSPEAFF. This rearrangement joins TRBV13 to TRBJ1-1; TRBD1 might be the D (5 bases). Per the germline V gene, CDR1 is PRHDT and CDR2 is FYEKMQ (reference sequence). V lost 0 bases and J lost 6, with 8 bases in between. The CDR3 runs 13 residues.

J is TRBJ1-3 and V is TRBV18, with D unclear. The CDR3 has 16 residues. From germline, CDR1 is KGHSH and CDR2 LQKENI. Trimming left V 3 bases short and J 0 bases short, with 12 bases between. In DNA form, the CDR3 reads TGTGCCAGCTCACCTCTTGGGATCCGCTCTGGAAACACCATATATTTT. Amino acid sequence: CASSPLGIRSGNTIYF.

The V and J genes are TRBV5-1 and TRBJ1-4; 7 positions match TRBD1. Germline CDR1 reads SGHRS; CDR2 reads YFSETQ. J lost 4 bases, V lost 4 bases, and 4 bases had no gene match. The CDR3 has 14 amino acids. The CDR3 sequence: CASSAGQINEKLFF. CDR3 sequence (DNA): TGCGCCAGCAGCGCGGGACAGATTAATGAAAAACTGTTTTTT.

This chain joins TRBV28 and TRBJ2-3; D is unresolved. The CDR3 consists of 15 residues. With 6 bases removed from V and 0 bases from J, the gap between germline ends came to 13 bases. The germline V gene has CDR1 MDHEN and CDR2 SYDVKM. This CDR3 is CASSPRGLSTDTQYF. CDR3 nucleotide sequence: TGTGCCAGCAGCCCCCGTGGGCTTAGCACAGATACGCAGTATTTT.

The CDR3 region has the DNA TGTGCCAGCAGCTTAGGTGGAAGAACAGGGGGAGCTCAGCCCCAGCATTTT. Protein sequence: CASSLGGRTGGAQPQHF. J is TRBJ1-5 and V is TRBV7-9; 8 bases line up with TRBD1. The CDR3 length is 17 residues. The V gene end was trimmed by 1 base and the J gene end by 6 bases; junction bases not matched to a gene: 11. CDR1 and CDR2 (germline): SEHNR, FQNEAQ (reference sequence).

This chain joins TRBV6-5 and TRBJ1-3; TRBD1 is a possible D gene (6 bases). With 4 bases removed from V and 0 bases from J, the gap between germline ends came to 13 bases. CDR1 is MNHEY and CDR2 is SVGAGI in the germline V gene. CDR3 size: 16 residues. CDR3 loop: CASSSTGPYSGNTIYF. The DNA for the CDR3 is TGTGCCAGCAGTTCGACAGGACCTTACTCTGGAAACACCATATATTTT.

V gene TRBV28 combines with J gene TRBJ2-5; D unclear. This CDR3 comprises 12 residues. With 5 bases removed from V and 3 bases from J, the gap between germline ends came to 7 bases. The germline V gene has CDR1 MDHEN and CDR2 SYDVKM. As DNA, the CDR3 is TGTGCCAGCAGTCTGACCAAAGAGACCCAGTACTTC. It is translated as CASSLTKETQYF.

The chain is built from TRBV5-1 and TRBJ1-1; D is possibly TRBD1 (6 bases). The CDR3 is 15 amino acids. V was pared by 0 bases and J by 9 bases, with 18 bases between. CDR1 and CDR2 from the germline V gene are SGHRS and YFSETQ. The CDR3 is CASSLGGLGQNKAFF. For the CDR3, the DNA is TGCGCCAGCAGCTTGGGGGGGTTAGGACAGAATAAAGCTTTCTTT. Based on the CDR3 plus reference TRBV5-1 and TRBJ1-1, the full variable domain is KAGVTQTPRYLIKTRGQQVTLSCSPISGHRSVSWYQQTPGQGLQFLFEYFSETQRNKGNFPGRFSGRQFSNSRSEMNVSTLELGDSALYLCASSLGGLGQNKAFFGQGTRLTVV.

This chain connects TRBV30 to TRBJ2-7; D is uncertain. Germline CDR1 and CDR2: GTSNPN and SVGIG (reference sequence). The length of the CDR3 is 11 residues. V lost 4 bases and J 5 bases, leaving 9 bases between the germline ends. CDR3 coding DNA: TGTGCCTGGACCGGGTCTAACGAGCAGTACTTC. It is translated as CAWTGSNEQYF.

For this clone: This sequence may be a read error, since a much larger clone differs from it by one base. The DNA for the CDR3 is TGTGCCAGCAGTTCAGCCTACGAGCAGTACTTC. This gives the protein CASSSAYEQYF. The chain uses TRBV6-6 and TRBJ2-7; D is unresolved. The CDR3 length is 11 residues. Trimming removed 4 bases at V and 2 bases at J, with 3 bases between. From germline, CDR1 is MNHNY and CDR2 SVGAGI (reference sequence).

This clone has only a few counts. The chain combines TRBV9 with TRBJ1-1; D not resolved. The CDR3 spans 13 residues. Deletions cut 4 bases from V and 4 bases from J, with 11 bases between. The germline gives CDR1 SGDLS, CDR2 YYNGEE. In DNA form, the CDR3 reads TGTGCCAGCAGCCCCCAGCCGGGCACTGAAGCTTTCTTT. This codes for CASSPQPGTEAFF.

The genes are TRBV28 and TRBJ2-5; the D gene is possibly TRBD2 (7 bases). The CDR3 is made up of 14 amino acids. The germline gives CDR1 MDHEN, CDR2 SYDVKM. Trimming removed 8 bases from V and 7 bases from J, with 20 bases in between. The CDR3 loop is CASAGAPGGGTQYF. CDR3 DNA: TGTGCCAGCGCGGGGGCGCCTGGGGGAGGGACCCAGTACTTC.

In this sample, this clone turned up a few times. V and J are TRBV6-1 and TRBJ1-1; 7 nucleotides agree with TRBD1. This CDR3 has 12 residues. Germline-derived CDR1 and CDR2 are MNHNS and SASEGT. V lost 3 bases and J lost 8; bases outside the gene matches: 3. The CDR3 DNA reads TGTGCCAGCAGTGATTGGGACAGCGAAGCTTTCTTT. Its translation: CASSDWDSEAFF.

The chain combines TRBV7-8 with TRBJ2-1, with D possibly matching TRBD1 (5 bases). The V gene lost 0 bases and the J gene lost 9 bases, with 15 bases spanning the gap. Per the germline V gene, CDR1 is SGHVS and CDR2 is FQNEAQ. CDR3 size: 15 residues. The CDR3 sequence: CASSLASGARVEQFF. For the CDR3, the DNA is TGTGCCAGCAGCTTAGCCAGTGGTGCCAGGGTTGAGCAGTTCTTC.

The chain joins TRBV30 to TRBJ2-1; D not resolved. V lost 4 bases to trimming and J lost 6 bases, with 10 bases between them. Per the germline V gene, CDR1 is GTSNPN and CDR2 is SVGIG (reference sequence). The length of the CDR3 is 12 residues. The DNA of the CDR3 is TGTGCCTGGACTAGGCAGTCCAATGAGCAGTTCTTC. Translating gives CAWTRQSNEQFF. The full variable domain, its missing parts supplied by reference TRBV30 and TRBJ2-1, is SQTIHQWPATLVQPVGSPLSLECTVEGTSNPNLYWYRQAAGRGLQLLFYSVGIGQISSEVPQNLSASRPQDRQFILSSKKLLLSDSGFYLCAWTRQSNEQFFGPGTRLTVL.

This sequence joins TRBV18 and TRBJ2-5; D is possibly TRBD2 (6 bases). Germline CDR1 is KGHSH and CDR2 is LQKENI. V lost 2 bases, J lost 5 bases, and 12 bases lay in between. This CDR3 region has 14 residues. CDR3 sequence (DNA): TGTGCCAGCTCACCAGGACTAATGCTGGAGACCCAGTACTTC. Translating it yields CASSPGLMLETQYF.

V usage is TRBV5-5 and J usage is TRBJ1-2; the D is unclear. V was cut by 4 bases and J by 4 bases, with 14 bases left in between. CDR3 size: 14 residues. Germline CDR1 is SGHKS and CDR2 is YYEKEE (reference sequence). In DNA form, the CDR3 reads TGTGCCAGCAGCGGGGAAGGTTTAGCCTATGGCTACACCTTC. Translating gives CASSGEGLAYGYTF.

This clone came up a few times. This chain uses TRBV5-1 with TRBJ2-2; 8 bases are a match to TRBD1. The germline V gene has CDR1 SGHRS and CDR2 YFSETQ. Trimming cost V 0 bases and J 3 bases; bases outside gene matches: 10. The CDR3 runs to 18 residues. CDR3 sequence (DNA): TGCGCCAGCAGCTTGGAACCGAGGACAGGGCGTGACACCGGGGAGCTGTTTTTT. It is translated as CASSLEPRTGRDTGELFF.

V gene TRBV7-2 combines with J gene TRBJ2-2, with a weak D call TRBD2 (5 bases). The germline V gene has CDR1 SGHTA and CDR2 FQGNSA. This CDR3 contains 14 residues. V was clipped by 1 base and J by 8 bases, with 11 bases between them. The CDR3 here is CASSLGGQDGELFF. The CDR3 nucleotides are TGTGCCAGCAGCTTAGGAGGGCAGGATGGGGAGCTGTTTTTT. The variable domain in full, completed from reference TRBV7-2 and TRBJ2-2, reads GAGVSQSPSNKVTEKGKDVELRCDPISGHTALYWYRQSLGQGLEFLIYFQGNSAPDKSGLPSDRFSAERTGGSVSTLTIQRTQQEDSAVYLCASSLGGQDGELFFGEGSRLTVL.

The rearrangement joins TRBV6-6 to TRBJ2-7; TRBD2 aligns across 9 bases. The CDR3 length is 15 residues. V dropped 5 bases and J dropped 6; count of bases not matched to a gene: 11. Germline V gene lookup returns CDR1 MNHNY and CDR2 SVGAGI (reference sequence). This CDR3 reads CASSRTVAGEGEQYF. The CDR3 DNA follows: TGTGCCAGCAGTCGGACAGTAGCGGGGGAAGGCGAGCAGTACTTC.

The chain employs TRBV4-3 and TRBJ1-4, with no clear D. Germline loops: CDR1 LGHNA, CDR2 YSLEER. The CDR3 is 15 residues long. V lost 2 bases, J lost 3 bases, and 10 bases lay in between. The CDR3 protein is CASSQRVQSNEKLFF. Written as DNA, the CDR3 is TGCGCCAGCAGCCAAAGGGTACAGTCTAATGAAAAACTGTTTTTT.

The chain couples TRBV6-6 to TRBJ1-1, with D hard to call. Germline V gene sequence: CDR1 MNHNY, CDR2 SVGAGI (reference sequence). V was shortened by 4 bases and J by 4 bases, with 7 bases between the two germline ends. The CDR3 extends over 12 amino acids. The CDR3 bases are TGTGCCAGCAGTTCATTGGGCACTGAAGCTTTCTTT. Translated, it gives CASSSLGTEAFF.

This clone was found many times. The rearrangement joins TRBV11-3 to TRBJ2-5; D is ambiguous. Trimming removed 5 bases from V and 5 bases from J, with 9 bases in between. The CDR3 sequence is 12 residues long. Germline CDR1 SGHNT, CDR2 YENEEA. The CDR3 sequence is CASSGQDETQYF. The CDR3 nucleotides are TGTGCCAGCAGCGGGCAAGACGAGACCCAGTACTTC.

The chain combines TRBV4-1 with TRBJ1-4, with 7 bases matching TRBD1. Germline V gene sequence: CDR1 MGHRA, CDR2 YSYEKL. This CDR3 spans 16 amino acids. The trim removed 3 bases at V and 6 bases at J, leaving 10 bases unmatched. The CDR3 loop is CASSHADRVYDEKLFF. The CDR3 region has the DNA TGCGCCAGCAGCCATGCTGACAGGGTGTATGATGAAAAACTGTTTTTT.

The chain couples TRBV2 to TRBJ2-4, with D hard to call. Germline CDR1 reads SNHLY; CDR2 reads FYNNEI. The V end was cut by 8 bases, the J end by 0 bases, with 8 bases between. The CDR3 has 13 amino acids. CDR3 nucleotides: TGTGCCAGCGTAGGAGTAGCCAAAAACATTCAGTACTTC. Translating gives CASVGVAKNIQYF.

The chain uses TRBV25-1 and TRBJ2-2; unclear D gene. Germline CDR1 reads MGHDK; CDR2 reads SYGVNS. With 1 base removed from V and 3 bases from J, the gap between germline ends came to 12 bases. CDR3 length: 16 residues. CDR3 DNA: TGTGCCAGCAGTGAATCGTTAGGGTCGGACACCGGGGAGCTGTTTTTT. This codes for CASSESLGSDTGELFF.